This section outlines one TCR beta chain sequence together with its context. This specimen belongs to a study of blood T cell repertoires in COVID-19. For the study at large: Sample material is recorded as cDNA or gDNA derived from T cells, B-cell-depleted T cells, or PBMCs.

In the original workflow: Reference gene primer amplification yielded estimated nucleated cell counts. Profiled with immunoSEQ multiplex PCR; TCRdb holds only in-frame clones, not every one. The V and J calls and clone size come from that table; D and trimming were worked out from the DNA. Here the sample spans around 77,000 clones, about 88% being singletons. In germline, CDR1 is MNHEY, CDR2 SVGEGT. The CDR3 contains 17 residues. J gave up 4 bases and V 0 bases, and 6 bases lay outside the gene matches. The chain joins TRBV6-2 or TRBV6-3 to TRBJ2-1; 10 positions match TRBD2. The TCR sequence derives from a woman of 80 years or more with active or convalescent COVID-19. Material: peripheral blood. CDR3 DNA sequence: TGTGCCAGCAGTTACTCCCCGACTAGCGGGTTATACAATGAGCAGTTCTTC. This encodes CASSYSPTSGLYNEQFF.